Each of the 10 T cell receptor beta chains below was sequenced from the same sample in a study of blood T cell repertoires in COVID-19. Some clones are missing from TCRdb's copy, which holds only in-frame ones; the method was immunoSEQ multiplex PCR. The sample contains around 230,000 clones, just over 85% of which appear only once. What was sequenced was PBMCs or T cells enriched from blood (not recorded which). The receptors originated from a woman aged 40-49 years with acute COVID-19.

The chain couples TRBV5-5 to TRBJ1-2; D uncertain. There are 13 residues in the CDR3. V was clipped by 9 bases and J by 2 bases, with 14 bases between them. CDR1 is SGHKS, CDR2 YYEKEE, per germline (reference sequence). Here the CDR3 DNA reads TGTGCCACCACCCTCGGGTTAAACTATGGCTACACCTTC. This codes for CATTLGLNYGYTF.

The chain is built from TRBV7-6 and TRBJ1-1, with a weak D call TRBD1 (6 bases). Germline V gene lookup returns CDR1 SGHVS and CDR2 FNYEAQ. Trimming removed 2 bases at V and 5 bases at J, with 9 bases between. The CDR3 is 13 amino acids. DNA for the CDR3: TGTGCCAGCAGCTTAAACACAGGGACTGAAGCTTTCTTT. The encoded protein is CASSLNTGTEAFF.

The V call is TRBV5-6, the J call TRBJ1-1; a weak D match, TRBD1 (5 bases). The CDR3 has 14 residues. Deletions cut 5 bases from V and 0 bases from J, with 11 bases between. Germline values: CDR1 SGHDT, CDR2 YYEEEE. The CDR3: CASRQRQMNTEAFF. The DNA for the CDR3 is TGTGCCAGCAGGCAACGACAGATGAACACTGAAGCTTTCTTT. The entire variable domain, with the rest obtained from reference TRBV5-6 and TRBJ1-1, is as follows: DAGVTQSPTHLIKTRGQQVTLRCSPKSGHDTVSWYQQALGQGPQFIFQYYEEEERQRGNFPDRFSGHQFPNYSSELNVNALLLGDSALYLCASRQRQMNTEAFFGQGTRLTVV.

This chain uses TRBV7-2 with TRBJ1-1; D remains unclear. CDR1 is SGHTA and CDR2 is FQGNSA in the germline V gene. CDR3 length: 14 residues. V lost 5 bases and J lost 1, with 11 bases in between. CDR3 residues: CASSPPHRNTEAFF. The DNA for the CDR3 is TGTGCCAGCAGCCCACCCCATAGGAACACTGAAGCTTTCTTT.

The CDR3 DNA sequence: TGTGCCAGCAGTTCCCTCGCGAGTACTGAAGCTTTCTTT. Translating gives CASSSLASTEAFF. The gene calls are TRBV6-5 and TRBJ1-1, with D unresolved. Germline-derived CDR1 and CDR2 are MNHEY and SVGAGI. The CDR3 totals 13 residues. V lost 4 bases, J lost 5 bases, and 11 bases lay in between.

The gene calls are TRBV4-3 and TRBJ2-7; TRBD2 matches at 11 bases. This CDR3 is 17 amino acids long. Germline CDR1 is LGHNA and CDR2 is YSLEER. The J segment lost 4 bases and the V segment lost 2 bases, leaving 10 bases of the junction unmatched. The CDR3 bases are TGCGCCAGCAGCCAATCCCAAGGGGGACTAGCGGTTTACGAGCAGTACTTC. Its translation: CASSQSQGGLAVYEQYF.

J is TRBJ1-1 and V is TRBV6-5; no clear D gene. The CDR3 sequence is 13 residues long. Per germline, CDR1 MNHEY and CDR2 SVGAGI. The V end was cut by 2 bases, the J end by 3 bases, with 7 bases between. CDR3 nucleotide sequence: TGTGCCAGCAGTTACACCGGTTACACTGAAGCTTTCTTT. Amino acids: CASSYTGYTEAFF.

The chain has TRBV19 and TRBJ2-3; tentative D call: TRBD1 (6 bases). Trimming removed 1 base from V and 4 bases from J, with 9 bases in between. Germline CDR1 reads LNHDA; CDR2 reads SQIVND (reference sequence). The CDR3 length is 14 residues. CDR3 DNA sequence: TGTGCCAGTAGTATAGCTCAGGGGTCAGATACGCAGTATTTT. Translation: CASSIAQGSDTQYF. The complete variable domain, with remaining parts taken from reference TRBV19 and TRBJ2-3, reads DGGITQSPKYLFRKEGQNVTLSCEQNLNHDAMYWYRQDPGQGLRLIYYSQIVNDFQKGDIAEGYSVSREKKESFPLTVTSAQKNPTAFYLCASSIAQGSDTQYFGPGTRLTVL.

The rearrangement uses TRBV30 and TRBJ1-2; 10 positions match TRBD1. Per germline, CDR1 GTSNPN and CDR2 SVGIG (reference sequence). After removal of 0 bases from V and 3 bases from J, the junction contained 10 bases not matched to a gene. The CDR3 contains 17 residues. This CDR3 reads CAWSVLVRDRGDYGYTF. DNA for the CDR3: TGTGCCTGGAGTGTGTTAGTTAGGGACAGGGGCGACTATGGCTACACCTTC.

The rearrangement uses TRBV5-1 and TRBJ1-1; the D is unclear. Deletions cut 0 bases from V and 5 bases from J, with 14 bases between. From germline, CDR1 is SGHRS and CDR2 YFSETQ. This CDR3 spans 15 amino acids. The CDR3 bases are TGCGCCAGCAGCTTGGTTCTGCGGGGAGGGACTGAAGCTTTCTTT. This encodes CASSLVLRGGTEAFF.